The sequence of this T cell receptor beta chain was determined in a study of cytomegalovirus exposure and HLA in healthy donors (dated by TCRdb to the late 2010s). Regarding the complete study: An earlier analysis of some 500 of the donors reported 250 to 300 Gb of sequence data and around 110 million unique TCR beta sequences from roughly 180 million T cells. Approximately 310 gigabases of sequencing data and tens of millions of unique TCR sequences made up an early release that covered over 550 HLA-typed donors. Of the roughly 400 genotyped donors, approximately 80% fell in the genetic ancestry cluster associated with self-reported Caucasian donors. The study aimed to test whether cataloging public T cell receptors could reveal signatures of past pathogen exposure. The T cell repertoires of about 700 subjects were profiled by immunosequencing and related to cytomegalovirus serostatus. Along with the roughly 700-subject first cohort, a separate validation cohort of some 130 different subjects was used. To predict cytomegalovirus infection status, the study brought together high-throughput TCR immunosequencing, statistical association of individual TCRs with disease status, and machine learning. In a later analysis, previously published TCR beta repertoires from 600 to 850 donors were re-analyzed and high-resolution HLA genotyping was added so that TCR occurrence patterns could be studied. The later analysis used no new phenotypic data to find candidate immune exposures, relying instead on TCR beta sequences and their occurrence across donors. An earlier analysis of 587 of the donors applied high-throughput TCR beta sequencing to assess whether each TCR beta V gene segment acted as functional or pseudogenic. Donor age, sex, ethnicity and CMV serostatus were collected together with the repertoire data. A later genetic analysis used genome-wide SNP genotypes for about 65% of the roughly 700 donors, treating that subset as a discovery cohort. Every repertoire in the discovery cohort had been generated on one and the same sequencing platform. HLA typing included class I and class II loci at four-digit resolution. The number of typed donors differed by locus: 629-630 for A, B, C, DRB1 and DQB1; approximately 530 for DQA1; around 580 for DPA1; and some 470 for DPB1. Roughly five DR-DQ haplotypes were handled as single units for association and clustering because linkage in the cohort was strong. Among about 400 genotyped donors of the cohort, an average of about 220,000 unique TCR beta nucleotide sequences was sequenced per donor, of which 15% to 20% were non-productive. On the study overall, not on this receptor specifically: Sequencing depth was assumed to be roughly uniform across donors in the presence/absence analyses, though that assumption may not hold. In a later genetic analysis, a missense DCLRE1C variant was associated with V-gene and J-gene trimming of TCR beta chains, and the association was replicated in an independent cohort. Linkage disequilibrium might explain the correlated functional status among segregating V segments, but an unknown experimental factor could not be ruled out. The classifier was reported to diagnose cytomegalovirus status with high specificity and sensitivity in both the original cohort and the validation cohort. This cohort had only TCR beta chains sequenced, and the lack of alpha or paired-chain data limited which features could be detected. The study listed 170 or so TCR beta chains as associated with cytomegalovirus. In a later analysis, some 17,000 TCR beta sequences were associated with specific HLA alleles at a false discovery rate of 0.05. A cluster of highly shared sequence variants was judged likely to be a technical artifact of the sequencing pipeline. When HLA alleles, especially DR and DQ, strongly co-occurred, attributing TCR associations to individual alleles was difficult. HLA typing was unavailable for some donors at each locus, so association tests used only the typed subset. A later analysis found that most CMV-associated TCR beta chains appeared HLA-restricted, with HLA associations seemingly driven largely by CMV exposure. The 87-base-pair reads could not distinguish some IMGT-functional V segments, including TRBV6-2 and TRBV6-3, so those segments were excluded. According to the authors, the approach could potentially be generalized to other disease states and immunological phenotypes. Most TCR sequences were observed very rarely across donors, whereas some public TCRs were present in many individuals. In a later analysis, HLA-associated TCR beta chains showed more clonal expansion and lower generation probabilities than non-associated chains that were equally common. According to a later genetic analysis, donors in an Asian-associated ancestry cluster had fewer N-insertions in productive TCRs than the roughly 700-donor mean. In a later analysis, TCR association rates were found to vary across HLA loci, with the most associated TCRs seen for DRB1 alleles and the fewest for HLA-C alleles. A later analysis reported that several top co-occurrence clusters appeared linked to parvovirus B19, influenza, CMV and Epstein-Barr virus. The only immune exposure information available for the cohort was CMV serostatus. In an earlier analysis of some 500 of the donors, most TCR beta V segments appeared in productive rearrangements about 90% or about 30% of the time, broadly matching IMGT annotations. A further reported finding was that TCR beta sequences accurately predicted the HLA-A and HLA-B alleles for most subjects in the first cohort. The earlier analysis of approximately 560 of the donors excluded 15 to 20 rarely observed V segments, including chromosome 9 orphons, because counts were too low. In vitro tests confirmed that a few of the cytomegalovirus-associated TCR beta chains recognize cytomegalovirus antigens.

Libraries were constructed by the immunoSEQ multiplex PCR assay. For the multiplex PCR, a mixture combining 60 forward primers for TCR Vbeta segments and 13 reverse primers for TCR Jbeta segments was used. A multiplex PCR assay on genomic DNA amplified the CDR3 region of rearranged TCR beta genes. Amplified TCR beta libraries were sequenced as 87-base-pair reads on the Illumina HiSeq System. On the authors' methods: A later analysis tallied 75 million to 95 million unique TCR beta chains across the 666 repertoires, and approximately 9.9 million of those chains were shared by two or more donors. Raw reads were error-corrected and collapsed into unique sequences with a nearest-neighbor algorithm that merged closely related sequences to remove PCR and sequencing errors. V, D and J gene segments were assigned by aligning CDR3 sequences to IMGT reference sequences. Each retained sequence needed at least a six-nucleotide match to both a V gene segment and a J gene segment. A rearrangement was called productive if the CDR3 had no stop codons and remained in frame with V and J, and every other rearrangement was called non-productive. Following IMGT convention, CDR3 was defined as the stretch from the second conserved V-encoded cysteine to the conserved J-encoded phenylalanine. The earlier analysis of about 640 of the donors excluded any sequence lacking an unambiguous match to a single V gene segment. An earlier analysis of a few hundred of the donors called V segments functional above 56.7% productive rearrangements and segregating when the between-donor standard deviation exceeded 5%. A statistical classification framework was built to diagnose cytomegalovirus status from the catalog of TCR beta chain sequences. V and J gene assignment, in a later analysis, came from comparing TCR nucleotide sequences with IMGT/GENE-DB human TR gene sequences. A later analysis assigned CDR3 sequences and most-parsimonious VDJ recombination scenarios with the TCRdist pipeline. In a later analysis, each TCR beta chain was defined by its CDR3 amino acid sequence together with its V-gene family, and reads without a unique V-gene family were excluded. A later analysis removed nearly 600 highly shared, low-generation-probability nucleotide sequences to deal with suspected cross-contamination and a sequencing artifact. In a later analysis, a clonal expansion index was calculated for each public chain from normalized within-repertoire ranks of inferred template counts. A later analysis computed generation probabilities with a VDJ recombination model fitted to out-of-frame rearrangements, and checked the results against IGoR. In a later analysis, hypergeometric tests were used to score TCR-TCR, TCR-HLA and TCR-CMV co-occurrence, with a repertoire-size bias correction applied to TCR pairs. In a later analysis, false discovery rates were estimated by permuting HLA or CMV assignments 20 times. A later analysis grouped co-occurring TCRs with DBSCAN, adding TCRdist sequence similarity when clustering within HLA-allele-positive subsets. Repertoires with fewer than 30,000 or more than 120,000 public chains, plus five repertoires with anomalous nucleotide sharing, were excluded from co-occurrence clustering. Sourced from immuneACCESS, this table was stored by TCRdb with only in-frame sequences that have V and J called. A share of the clones is absent; for the studies checked, an unresolved V gene accounts for under half, and the remainder has no known explanation. V and J calls and clone size are those listed in that table; D and trimming were worked out from the DNA. The sample table lists around 130,000 clones, around 90% of them with a count of one. The ten largest account for around 0.54% of the sample.

As encoded in the germline V gene, CDR1 is SNHLY while CDR2 is FYNNEI. The CDR3 runs 16 amino acids, cysteine and phenylalanine included. Only CDR3 DNA is held: 48 bases, read in frame from base 1. The cohort consisted of approximately 690 healthy bone marrow donors. At the time of sampling, every cohort member was nominally healthy, though immune exposures that went unrecorded were likely present. The donor tested CMV seronegative, placing the donor among the 300 to 400 seronegative members of the cohort. A peripheral blood sample was collected from each donor, and TCR beta sequencing was performed on peripheral blood mononuclear cells. The Qiagen DNeasy Blood Extraction Kit was used to extract genomic DNA from the blood cell samples. A note on this clone: What antigen it recognizes has not been identified. One base away there is no much larger clone; base qualities are not given.

This TCR was recovered from a woman between 40 and 55 years old in good health and CMV-seronegative. The V and J genes are TRBV2 and TRBJ2-5, and 14 junctional nucleotides match TRBD2. The DNA end lines up better with TRBJ2-7; the J call may be wrong. Sequencing used PBMCs. Here the CDR3 is given as CASSGLAGGGSYEQYF. The DNA reads TGTGCCAGCAGCGGACTAGCGGGAGGAGGTTCCTACGAGCAGTACTTC.